This T cell receptor beta chain was documented in a study of monozygotic twins with inflammatory bowel disease. Of note for this clonotype: Its antigen is unidentified.

The CDR3 loop spans 14 amino acids. Germline V gene sequence: CDR1 SQVTM, CDR2 ANQGSEA. With the 5' RACE reads reprocessed, TCRdb shows one record per CDR3 protein and no DNA. This sample's table reports about 160,000 distinct CDR3 sequences. Whole-study findings and limits: It was not supported that a single strong signal or clonotype was associated with IBD.

The sequencing sample was made of blood. The clonotype comes from a human donor with ulcerative colitis or Crohn's disease, or a healthy co-twin of an affected twin (not recorded which). This chain links TRBV29-1 with TRBJ2-3; TCRdb names TRBD1, which stays unverified in the absence of DNA. The CDR3: CSVRTRGGTDTQYF.